Listed below are T cell receptor beta chains from one sample, sequenced in a study of regulatory T cells in long-lasting Graves disease. Via MiXCR, TCRdb re-called the multiplex PCR reads, giving one row per CDR3 protein. The sample includes about 560,000 distinct CDR3 sequences, about 16% seen only once; the top ten take about 11%. The same sample was also used in a study of T cells in Graves' hyperthyroidism and ophthalmopathy.

The sample was peripheral blood mononuclear cells (PBMCs), taken at new diagnosis, from a patient treated with antithyroid drugs. These TCRs come from a man in his late teens or twenties with Graves disease. The CDR3 runs from the conserved cysteine through the conserved F or W. Clone size, where shown, is once, few, many, or a class for clones that have expanded.

V: TRBV28; size: -; CDR3: CASSFTSNTGELFF
V: TRBV7-6; size: -; CDR3: CASTLGAEVQETQYF
V: TRBV6-1; size: many; CDR3: CASSEFGRVSGELFF
V: TRBV9; size: many; CDR3: CASSGVGSQETQYF
V: TRBV20-1; size: -; CDR3: CSAAGQVAKNIQYF
V: TRBV11-1; size: many; CDR3: CASSPSLGLAGGMRADTQYF
V: TRBV20-1; size: few; CDR3: CSAPPRTSGHNEQFF
V: TRBV19; size: -; CDR3: CASKTRTGGNTEAFF
V: TRBV11-1; size: many; CDR3: CASSLWGLADSSYNEQFF
V: TRBV12-3/TRBV12-4; size: many; CDR3: CASSNLKYKTGLFAYGYTF
V: TRBV3-1; size: many; CDR3: CASSASGATNTEAFF
V: TRBV9; size: -; CDR3: CASSVGVSPLHF
V: TRBV14; size: -; CDR3: CASSQAPPAFF
V: TRBV5-1; size: many; CDR3: CASSLATGEGYTF
V: TRBV27; size: many; CDR3: CASSVGTGGSYEQYF
V: TRBV30; size: -; CDR3: CAWSWASEGGYTF
V: TRBV18; size: many; CDR3: CASSPLAGGIHEQYF
V: TRBV27; size: -; CDR3: CASSLILGTGVNEQYF
V: TRBV5-1; size: few; CDR3: CASSLNRLSGGYWELFF
V: TRBV12-3/TRBV12-4; size: -; CDR3: CASSSRGRLTGSGYTF
V: TRBV11-2; size: -; CDR3: CASSLDFSGGNQPQHF
V: TRBV7-9; size: -; CDR3: CASSLTGTEQYF
V: TRBV28; size: many; CDR3: CASSLGASGDNQETQYF
V: TRBV6-1; size: -; CDR3: CASSRGHNEQFF
V: TRBV7-8; size: few; CDR3: CASSLVFGGNQPQHF
V: TRBV9; size: few; CDR3: CASSALSGSSYEQYF
V: TRBV3-1; size: many; CDR3: CASSQVGGFNEKLFF
V: TRBV10-1; size: -; CDR3: CASTHPHEGTPNTGELFF
V: TRBV6-1; size: -; CDR3: CASSAPVGGSNTGELFF
V: TRBV6-1; size: -; CDR3: CASRDGVQGPNQPQHF
V: TRBV5-6; size: -; CDR3: CASSLPSGPSYEQYF
V: TRBV6-1; size: -; CDR3: CASSPRSSGTYEQYF
V: TRBV6-1; size: -; CDR3: CASSSQGGGPLHF
V: TRBV7-9; size: many; CDR3: CASRGRSSYEQYF
V: TRBV29-1; size: many; CDR3: CSVELQSYEQYF
V: TRBV29-1; size: few; CDR3: CSVPETGGGYGYTF
V: TRBV7-2; size: many; CDR3: CASSLGLAGGAPYEQYF
V: TRBV27; size: -; CDR3: CASNRGQHYEQYF
V: TRBV11-2; size: many; CDR3: CASSLAGGRFEQFF
V: TRBV10-3; size: few; CDR3: CAISRGTGEYEQYF